Presented here are 19 T cell receptor beta chains from one specimen sequenced in a study of Ad26.COV2.S vaccination and SARS-CoV-2 variants. Measured with immunoSEQ multiplex PCR; TCRdb has only the in-frame clones, and not every one. The sample has a few hundred thousand clones; approximately 90% are singletons. Treatment in this sample: roughly 19 received Ad26.COV2.S at low or high dose, single or two shots; about 5 received placebo; per-sample allocation not given. Each sample was drawn 63 days after the first injection (of vaccine or placebo). The specimen was peripheral blood, collected in a trial of Ad26.COV2.S vaccine versus placebo. The receptors were gathered from a person between 18 and 65 years old who received the Ad26.COV2.S COVID-19 vaccine or a placebo.

In regard to this clone: Germline and junction disagree at one end, which may indicate a read error. The J gene is TRBJ2-2, the V gene TRBV7-7; 7 bases align to TRBD1. This CDR3 has 16 amino acids. Germline V lookup: CDR1 SSHAT, CDR2 FNYEAQ (reference sequence). The CDR3 nucleotides are TGTGCTAGCAGCCCACTCCGGGACAGGAACACCGGGGAGCTGTTTTTT. Protein product: CASSPLRDRNTGELFF.

The rearrangement joins TRBV6-2 or TRBV6-3 to TRBJ2-7; 10 nucleotides line up with TRBD1. Germline V lookup: CDR1 MNHEY, CDR2 SVGEGT. V dropped 2 bases and J dropped 6; count of bases not matched to a gene: 10. This CDR3 contains 16 residues. CDR3 protein: CASSYPNRDRGREQYF. The CDR3 nucleotides read TGTGCCAGCAGTTACCCCAACCGGGACAGGGGACGCGAGCAGTACTTC.

This sequence joins TRBV6-4 and TRBJ2-7; the match to TRBD2 covers 14 bases. V was clipped by 6 bases and J by 3 bases; unmatched bases: 19. This CDR3 is built from 20 residues. The germline V gene has CDR1 MRHNA and CDR2 SNTAGT. Here the CDR3 reads CASRYQMPTSGGAEDYEQYF. Here the CDR3 DNA reads TGTGCCAGCAGATACCAAATGCCGACTAGCGGGGGGGCCGAGGACTACGAGCAGTACTTC.

This chain connects TRBV7-2 to TRBJ2-2; TRBD1 agrees at 7 bases. The germline V gene encodes CDR1 SGHTA and CDR2 FQGNSA. V was clipped by 1 base and J by 2 bases; unmatched bases: 7. The CDR3 is made up of 17 amino acids. CDR3 amino acids: CASSLEQGFANTGELFF. The CDR3 bases are TGTGCCAGCAGCTTAGAACAGGGGTTTGCTAACACCGGGGAGCTGTTTTTT.

The rearrangement links TRBV19 to TRBJ2-2, with D possibly being TRBD1 or TRBD2 (5 bases each). With 4 bases removed from V and 3 bases from J, the gap between germline ends came to 15 bases. This CDR3 has 16 amino acids. Per germline, CDR1 LNHDA and CDR2 SQIVND (reference sequence). The CDR3 DNA reads as TGTGCCAGTAGTAGGGGGATCAGATCCTACACCGGGGAGCTGTTTTTT. It codes for CASSRGIRSYTGELFF. Supplemented by reference TRBV19 and TRBJ2-2, the full variable domain reads DGGITQSPKYLFRKEGQNVTLSCEQNLNHDAMYWYRQDPGQGLRLIYYSQIVNDFQKGDIAEGYSVSREKKESFPLTVTSAQKNPTAFYLCASSRGIRSYTGELFFGEGSRLTVL.

This rearrangement joins TRBV5-6 to TRBJ1-2; D unclear. The germline V gene encodes CDR1 SGHDT and CDR2 YYEEEE. With 3 bases removed from V and 1 base from J, the gap between germline ends came to 7 bases. The CDR3 has 13 amino acids. The CDR3 loop is CASSSGDNYGYTF. The CDR3 DNA sequence: TGTGCCAGCAGCTCGGGTGATAACTATGGCTACACCTTC.

This rearrangement joins TRBV28 to TRBJ2-7; possibly TRBD1 for D (5 bases). The CDR3 loop spans 14 amino acids. Germline-derived CDR1 and CDR2 are MDHEN and SYDVKM. Trimming took 2 bases from V and 2 from J, leaving 10 bases between them. CDR3 loop: CASSLVGVPYEQYF. DNA of the CDR3: TGTGCCAGCAGTTTAGTAGGGGTGCCCTACGAGCAGTACTTC. The entire variable domain, with the rest obtained from reference TRBV28 and TRBJ2-7, is as follows: DVKVTQSSRYLVKRTGEKVFLECVQDMDHENMFWYRQDPGLGLRLIYFSYDVKMKEKGDIPEGYSVSREKKERFSLILESASTNQTSMYLCASSLVGVPYEQYFGPGTRLTVT.

The genes are TRBV10-3 and TRBJ2-1; D perhaps matches TRBD1 (6 bases). The CDR3 has 15 amino acids. Trimming stripped 8 bases from V and 4 bases from J, with 18 bases between. Per the germline V gene, CDR1 is ENHRY and CDR2 is SYGVKD. The CDR3 protein is CAIGPRGQSYNEQFF. In nucleotides, the CDR3 is TGTGCCATCGGGCCGAGAGGACAGTCTTACAATGAGCAGTTCTTC.

This clone was seen once. The chain joins TRBV12-3 or TRBV12-4 to TRBJ1-6; 8 nucleotides align to TRBD1. Germline trimming cut 6 bases from V and 10 bases from J; bases unmatched to any gene: 5. The length of the CDR3 is 13 residues. The CDR3 loop reads CASRPGGRSPLHF. The CDR3 DNA reads as TGTGCCAGCAGGCCAGGGGGCCGATCACCCCTCCACTTT.

The rearrangement links TRBV6-5 to TRBJ1-4, with TRBD1 as a possible D gene (5 bases). The CDR3 extends over 14 amino acids. Per the germline V gene, CDR1 is MNHEY and CDR2 is SVGAGI. Trimming took off 6 bases at V and 8 bases at J, with 16 bases between the two ends. CDR3 amino acids: CASSPSGDREKLFF. The CDR3 region has the DNA TGTGCCAGCAGCCCCTCTGGGGACCGGGAAAAACTGTTTTTT.

V and J are TRBV7-9 and TRBJ2-5, with 9 bases matching TRBD2. The CDR3 is 17 residues long. The germline V gene encodes CDR1 SEHNR and CDR2 FQNEAQ (reference sequence). V dropped 2 bases and J dropped 7; count of bases not matched to a gene: 14. The CDR3 is CASSLLEVLGLATTQYF. The DNA for the CDR3 is TGTGCCAGCAGCTTATTGGAAGTCCTCGGACTAGCGACGACCCAGTACTTC.

The rearrangement uses TRBV3-1 (or the pseudogene TRBV3-2) and TRBJ1-1; D might be TRBD1 (5 bases). The CDR3 runs 17 residues. With 0 bases removed from V and 3 bases from J, the gap between germline ends came to 17 bases. Per germline, CDR1 LGHDT and CDR2 YNNKEL (reference sequence). The CDR3 spells CASSQDWGVGQDTEAFF. DNA for the CDR3: TGTGCCAGCAGCCAAGACTGGGGGGTGGGGCAGGACACTGAAGCTTTCTTT.

The gene calls are TRBV5-1 and TRBJ2-7; 9 bases fit TRBD1. The germline V gene has CDR1 SGHRS and CDR2 YFSETQ. The CDR3 is made up of 13 amino acids. J was trimmed by 6 bases and V by 5 bases; bases with no gene match: 6. The CDR3 nucleotides are TGCGCCAGCAGTAGGGACAGGGAGGGCGAGCAGTACTTC. Encoded protein: CASSRDREGEQYF.

The chain is built from TRBV28 and TRBJ2-7, with D perhaps TRBD1 (6 bases). Germline CDR1 MDHEN, CDR2 SYDVKM. This CDR3 spans 14 amino acids. V gave up 2 bases and J gave up 2 bases, with 10 bases separating them. The CDR3 here is CASSLEPGAYEQYF. In DNA, the CDR3 is TGTGCCAGCAGTTTAGAGCCAGGGGCCTACGAGCAGTACTTC.

V usage is TRBV10-3 and J usage is TRBJ1-6, with a tentative D call TRBD1 (6 bases). CDR1 is ENHRY and CDR2 is SYGVKD in the germline V gene. V lost 7 bases to trimming and J lost 7 bases, with 14 bases between them. This CDR3 has 14 residues. CDR3 sequence (DNA): TGTGCCATCAAAACGGGGGGCGAAAATTCACCCCTCCACTTT. This translates into CAIKTGGENSPLHF.

This sequence joins TRBV7-8 and TRBJ1-6; D remains ambiguous. V lost 3 bases and J 7 bases, leaving 19 bases between the germline ends. CDR3 length: 17 residues. CDR1 is SGHVS and CDR2 is FQNEAQ in the germline V gene. The CDR3 DNA reads TGTGCCAGCAGCTTCGTCGGTCCAGTTGACGTAAATTCACCCCTCCACTTT. Its protein is CASSFVGPVDVNSPLHF.

The chain recombines TRBV4-3 with TRBJ1-3; D gene ambiguous. Trimming stripped 3 bases from V and 2 bases from J, with 8 bases between. This CDR3 has 14 amino acids. Per germline, CDR1 LGHNA and CDR2 YSLEER. DNA for the CDR3: TGCGCCAGCAGCCAGGGAGGAACTGGAAACACCATATATTTT. Residues: CASSQGGTGNTIYF.

The rearrangement links TRBV11-2 to TRBJ2-1, with unresolved D. The CDR3 has 13 amino acids. Trimming took off 1 base at V and 8 bases at J, with 9 bases between the two ends. Germline V lookup: CDR1 SGHAT, CDR2 FQNNGV. The CDR3 DNA sequence: TGTGCCAGCAGCTTAGGTGGCGTCCATGAGCAGTTCTTC. Its translation: CASSLGGVHEQFF.

V gene TRBV19 combines with J gene TRBJ2-7; weak D call: TRBD1 (5 bases). Trimming left V 8 bases short and J 1 base short, with 9 bases between. The CDR3 contains 12 residues. Germline CDR1 and CDR2: LNHDA and SQIVND (reference sequence). The CDR3 loop reads CASQGASYEQYF. The CDR3 DNA follows: TGTGCCAGTCAAGGGGCATCCTACGAGCAGTACTTC.